The present TCR beta chain was sequenced within a study of T cells in Graves' hyperthyroidism and ophthalmopathy. It was RNA transcripts that yielded the amplified TCR beta CDR3 regions. The HTBI primer set served for first-round RT-PCR of the TCR CDR3. Each CDR3 protein is one row after TCRdb ran MiXCR on the multiplex PCR reads. The data contain under 550,000 distinct CDR3 sequences, roughly 13% of them singletons. The sample holds many counts of this clonotype. The CDR3 covers 14 residues. Trimming at V came to 6 bases and at J to 9 bases, leaving 4 bases not matched to a gene. The specimen was blood. The J gene is TRBJ2-1, the V gene TRBV12-3 or TRBV12-4; the match to TRBD2 covers 14 bases. The TCR originated in a woman younger than 30 with Graves' hyperthyroidism. CDR3 residues: CASSGTSGSVEQFF. CDR3 in DNA: TGTGCCAGCAGCGGGACTAGCGGGAGCGTTGAGCAGTTCTTC.